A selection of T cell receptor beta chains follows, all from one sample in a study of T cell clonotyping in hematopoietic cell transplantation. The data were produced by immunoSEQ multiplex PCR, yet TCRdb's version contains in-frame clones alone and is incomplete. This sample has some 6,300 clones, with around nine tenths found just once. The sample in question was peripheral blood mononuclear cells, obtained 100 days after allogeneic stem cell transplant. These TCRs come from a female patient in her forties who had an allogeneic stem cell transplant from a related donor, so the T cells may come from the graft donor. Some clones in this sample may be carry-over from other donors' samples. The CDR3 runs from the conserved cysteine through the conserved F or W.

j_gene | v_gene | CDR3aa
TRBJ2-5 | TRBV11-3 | CASREKRGSTNQETQYF
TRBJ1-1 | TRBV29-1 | CSSGRLNTEAFF
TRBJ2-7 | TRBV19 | CASSIRTGASYEQYF
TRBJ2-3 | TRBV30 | CAWSRRTDTQYF
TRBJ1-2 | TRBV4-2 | CASSHRAQGGYTF
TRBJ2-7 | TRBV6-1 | CASSVPLGGSLHEQYF
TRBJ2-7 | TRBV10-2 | CASSVGPTGTGYGEQYF
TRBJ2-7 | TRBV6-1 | CASSEAGGRDEQYF
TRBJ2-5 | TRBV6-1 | CASSETGLLAGETQYF
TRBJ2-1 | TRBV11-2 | CASSLVGAYNEQFF
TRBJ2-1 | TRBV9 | CASSPWTSGNNEQFF
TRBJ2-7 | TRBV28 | CASSLIWDLQQGQYF
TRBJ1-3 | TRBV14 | CASSLLTGASGNTIYF
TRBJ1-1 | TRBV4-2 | CASSHWGTEAFF
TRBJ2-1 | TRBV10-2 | CASSETGGFYNEQFF
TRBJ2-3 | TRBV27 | CASSFLSTDTQYF
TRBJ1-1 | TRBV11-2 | CASRSTGNTEAFF
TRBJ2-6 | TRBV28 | CARGPGPSGANVLTF
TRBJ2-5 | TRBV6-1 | CASSLRESQYF
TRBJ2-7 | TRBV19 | CASMTQAGAYEQYF
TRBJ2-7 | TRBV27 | CASSPIPAGLGYEQYF
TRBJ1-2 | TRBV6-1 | CASSETAESAYGYTF
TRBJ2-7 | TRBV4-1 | CASSQNQGSEYEQYF
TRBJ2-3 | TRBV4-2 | CASSQAGTSGKGDTQYF
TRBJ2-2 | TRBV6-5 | CASSLEGMTTGELFF
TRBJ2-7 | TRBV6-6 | CASSPGQFEAEQYF
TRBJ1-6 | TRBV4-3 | CASSQAARAANSPLHF
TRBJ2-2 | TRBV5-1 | CASSLVGQGNTGELFF
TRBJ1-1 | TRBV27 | CASRLGQGRDTEAFF
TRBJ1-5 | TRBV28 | CASSPSQGTQPQHF
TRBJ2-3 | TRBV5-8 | CASGLEPYTDTQYF
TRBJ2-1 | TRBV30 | CAWSVTALDYNEQFF
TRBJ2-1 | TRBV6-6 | CASSYDIAGVGNEQFF
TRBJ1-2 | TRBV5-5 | CASSLGTGASGYTF
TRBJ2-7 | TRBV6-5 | CASSKGVQGYEQYF
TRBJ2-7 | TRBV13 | CASSLEGEDHEQYF
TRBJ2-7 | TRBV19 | CASSLTGTGTYEQYF
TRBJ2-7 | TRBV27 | CASSLSRLAGGISYEQYF
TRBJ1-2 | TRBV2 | CATSGRRGGYTF
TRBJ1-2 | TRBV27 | CASSSGYSNYGYTF
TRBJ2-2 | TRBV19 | CASRTNTLTGTRTGELFF
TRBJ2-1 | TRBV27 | CASSLFGRGGYNEQFF
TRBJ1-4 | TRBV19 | CASKQGDLGEKLFF
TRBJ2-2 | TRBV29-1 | CSGRGAGELFF
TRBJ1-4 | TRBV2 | CASGAGRFTEKLFF
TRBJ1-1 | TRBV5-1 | CASSLYTGNTEAFF
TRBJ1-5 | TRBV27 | CASSHGGNQPQHF
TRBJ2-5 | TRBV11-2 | CASSLGGTSSVGAQYF
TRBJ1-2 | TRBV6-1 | CASSETGTGLTF
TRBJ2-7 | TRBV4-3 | CASSQGVSSGRPYF
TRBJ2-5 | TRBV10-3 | CAISAGGAQETQYF
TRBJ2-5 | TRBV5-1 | CASSSGGLIQETQYF
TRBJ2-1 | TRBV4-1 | CASSQDAAPTSNEQFF